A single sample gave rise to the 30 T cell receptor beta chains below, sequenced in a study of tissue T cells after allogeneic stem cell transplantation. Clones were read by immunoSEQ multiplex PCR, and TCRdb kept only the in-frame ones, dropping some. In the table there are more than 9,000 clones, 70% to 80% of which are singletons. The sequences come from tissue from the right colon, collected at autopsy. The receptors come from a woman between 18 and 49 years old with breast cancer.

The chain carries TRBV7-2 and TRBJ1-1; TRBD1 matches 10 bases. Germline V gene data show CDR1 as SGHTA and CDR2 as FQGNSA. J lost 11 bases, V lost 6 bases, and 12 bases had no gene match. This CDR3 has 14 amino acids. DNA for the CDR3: TGTGCCAGCAGTAAAAGCCGCGGACAGGGGGTGGCTTTCTTT. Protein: CASSKSRGQGVAFF.

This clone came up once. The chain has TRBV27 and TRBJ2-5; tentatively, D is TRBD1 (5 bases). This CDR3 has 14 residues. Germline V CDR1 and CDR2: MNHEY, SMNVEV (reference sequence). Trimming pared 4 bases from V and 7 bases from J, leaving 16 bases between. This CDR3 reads CASSSRTGAGTQYF. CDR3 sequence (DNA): TGTGCCAGCAGTTCCCGCACAGGCGCAGGGACCCAGTACTTC.

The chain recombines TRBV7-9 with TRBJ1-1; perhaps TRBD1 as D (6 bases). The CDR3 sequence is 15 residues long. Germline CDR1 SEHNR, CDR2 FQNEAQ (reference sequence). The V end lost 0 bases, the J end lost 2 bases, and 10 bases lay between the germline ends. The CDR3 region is CASSLAQGTNTEAFF. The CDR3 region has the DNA TGTGCCAGCAGCTTAGCGCAGGGGACCAACACTGAAGCTTTCTTT. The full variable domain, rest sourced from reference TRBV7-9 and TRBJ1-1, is DTGVSQNPRHKITKRGQNVTFRCDPISEHNRLYWYRQTLGQGPEFLTYFQNEAQLEKSRLLSDRFSAERPKGSFSTLEIQRTEQGDSAMYLCASSLAQGTNTEAFFGQGTRLTVV.

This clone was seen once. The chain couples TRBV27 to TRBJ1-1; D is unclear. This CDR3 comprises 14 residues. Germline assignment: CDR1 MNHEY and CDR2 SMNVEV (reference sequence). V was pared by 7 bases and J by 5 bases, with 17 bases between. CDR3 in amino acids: CASMLGRRGTEAFF. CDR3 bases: TGTGCCAGCATGCTCGGCCGAAGAGGGACTGAAGCTTTCTTT.

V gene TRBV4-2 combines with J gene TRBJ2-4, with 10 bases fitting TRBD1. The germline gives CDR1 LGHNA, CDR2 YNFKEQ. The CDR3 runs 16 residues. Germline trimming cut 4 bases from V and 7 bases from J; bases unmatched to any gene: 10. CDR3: CASSPANRDRGNIQYF. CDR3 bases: TGTGCCAGCAGCCCAGCCAACCGGGACAGGGGCAACATTCAGTACTTC.

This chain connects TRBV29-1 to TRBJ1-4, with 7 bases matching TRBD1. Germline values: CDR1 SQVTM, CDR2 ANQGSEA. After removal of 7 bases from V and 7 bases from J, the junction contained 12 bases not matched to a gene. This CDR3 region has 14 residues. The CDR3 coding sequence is TGCAGCGGAACAGAAGGGGGCGCGGGTGAAAAACTGTTTTTT. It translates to CSGTEGGAGEKLFF.

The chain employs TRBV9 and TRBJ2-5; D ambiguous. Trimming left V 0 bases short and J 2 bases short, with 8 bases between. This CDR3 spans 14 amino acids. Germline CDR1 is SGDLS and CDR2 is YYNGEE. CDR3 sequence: CASSVEALQETQYF. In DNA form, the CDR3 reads TGTGCCAGCAGCGTAGAGGCGCTACAAGAGACCCAGTACTTC.

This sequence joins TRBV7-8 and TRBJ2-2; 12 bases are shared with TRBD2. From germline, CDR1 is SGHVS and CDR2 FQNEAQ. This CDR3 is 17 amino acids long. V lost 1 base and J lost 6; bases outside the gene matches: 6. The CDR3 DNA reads TGTGCCAGCAGCTTAGGGGCTAGCGGGGGGGACGCCGGGGAGCTGTTTTTT. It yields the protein CASSLGASGGDAGELFF.

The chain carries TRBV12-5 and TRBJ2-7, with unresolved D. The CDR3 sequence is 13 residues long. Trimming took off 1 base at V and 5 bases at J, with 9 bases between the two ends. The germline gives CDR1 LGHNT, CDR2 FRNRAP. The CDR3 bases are TGTGCTAGTGGTTTGGGGGTGCGGAACGAGCAGTACTTC. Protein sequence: CASGLGVRNEQYF. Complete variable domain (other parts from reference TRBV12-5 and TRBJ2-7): DARVTQTPRHKVTEMGQEVTMRCQPILGHNTVFWYRQTMMQGLELLAYFRNRAPLDDSGMPKDRFSAEMPDATLATLKIQPSEPRDSAVYFCASGLGVRNEQYFGPGTRLTVT.

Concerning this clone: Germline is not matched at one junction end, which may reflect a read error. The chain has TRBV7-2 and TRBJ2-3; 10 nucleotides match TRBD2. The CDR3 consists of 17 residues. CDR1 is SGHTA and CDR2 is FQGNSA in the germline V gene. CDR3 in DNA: TGTGCCAGCAGCCGCGTGGGCCCTAGCGGGAGCATAGATACGCAGTATTTT. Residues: CASSRVGPSGSIDTQYF.

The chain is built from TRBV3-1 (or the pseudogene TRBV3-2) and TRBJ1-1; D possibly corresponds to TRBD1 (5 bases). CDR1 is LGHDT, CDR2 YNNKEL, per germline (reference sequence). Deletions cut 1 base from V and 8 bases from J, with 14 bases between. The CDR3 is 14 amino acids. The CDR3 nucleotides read TGTGCCAGCAGCCAAGCCGGGACCGCCATGGAAGCTTTCTTT. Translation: CASSQAGTAMEAFF.

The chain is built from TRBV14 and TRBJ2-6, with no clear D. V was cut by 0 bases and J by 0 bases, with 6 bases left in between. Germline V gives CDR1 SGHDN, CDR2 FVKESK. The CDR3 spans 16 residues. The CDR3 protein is CASSQDSSSGANVLTF. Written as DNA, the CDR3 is TGTGCCAGCAGCCAAGACAGCAGCTCTGGGGCCAACGTCCTGACTTTC.

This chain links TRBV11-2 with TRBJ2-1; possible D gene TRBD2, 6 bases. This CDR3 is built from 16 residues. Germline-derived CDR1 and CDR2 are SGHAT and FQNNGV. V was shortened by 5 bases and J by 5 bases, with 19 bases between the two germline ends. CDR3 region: CASSRQGLSGDNEQFF. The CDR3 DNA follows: TGTGCCAGCAGCCGCCAGGGACTCTCCGGGGACAATGAGCAGTTCTTC.

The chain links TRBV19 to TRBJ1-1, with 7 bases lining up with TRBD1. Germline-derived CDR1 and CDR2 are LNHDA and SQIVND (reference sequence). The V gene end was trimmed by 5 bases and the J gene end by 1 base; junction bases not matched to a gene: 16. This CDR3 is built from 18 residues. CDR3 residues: CASSALDRAETENTEAFF. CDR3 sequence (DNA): TGTGCCAGTAGTGCCCTCGACAGGGCCGAAACCGAGAACACTGAAGCTTTCTTT.

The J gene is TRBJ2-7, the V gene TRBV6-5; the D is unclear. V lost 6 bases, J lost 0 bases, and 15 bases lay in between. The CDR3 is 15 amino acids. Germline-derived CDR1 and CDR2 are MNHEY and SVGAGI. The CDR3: CASSLVGMSSYEQYF. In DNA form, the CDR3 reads TGTGCCAGCAGCCTCGTGGGTATGAGCTCCTACGAGCAGTACTTC.

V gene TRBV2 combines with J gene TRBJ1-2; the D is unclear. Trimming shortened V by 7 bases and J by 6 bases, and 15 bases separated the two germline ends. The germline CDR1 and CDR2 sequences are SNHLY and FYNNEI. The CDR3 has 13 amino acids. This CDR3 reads CASIIGIVDGYTF. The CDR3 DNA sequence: TGTGCCAGCATTATCGGGATTGTGGATGGCTACACCTTC.

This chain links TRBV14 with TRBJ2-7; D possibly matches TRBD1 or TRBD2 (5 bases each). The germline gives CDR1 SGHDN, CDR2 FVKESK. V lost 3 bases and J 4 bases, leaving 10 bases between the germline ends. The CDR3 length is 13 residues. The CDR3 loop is CASSHPGAYEQYF. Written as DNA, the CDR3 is TGTGCCAGCAGCCACCCCGGGGCTTACGAGCAGTACTTC.

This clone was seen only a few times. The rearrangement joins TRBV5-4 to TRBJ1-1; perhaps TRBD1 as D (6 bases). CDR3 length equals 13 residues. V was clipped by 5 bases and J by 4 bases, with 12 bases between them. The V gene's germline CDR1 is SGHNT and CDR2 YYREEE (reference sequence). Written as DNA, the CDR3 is TGTGCCAGCAGGCCTGGGACAAGCACTGAAGCTTTCTTT. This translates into CASRPGTSTEAFF.

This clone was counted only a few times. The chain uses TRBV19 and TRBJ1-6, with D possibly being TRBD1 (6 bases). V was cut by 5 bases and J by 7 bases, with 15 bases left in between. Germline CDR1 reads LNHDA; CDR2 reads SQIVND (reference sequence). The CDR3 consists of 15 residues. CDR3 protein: CASSWGAGANSPLHF. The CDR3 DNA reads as TGTGCCAGTAGTTGGGGTGCAGGGGCGAATTCACCCCTCCACTTT.

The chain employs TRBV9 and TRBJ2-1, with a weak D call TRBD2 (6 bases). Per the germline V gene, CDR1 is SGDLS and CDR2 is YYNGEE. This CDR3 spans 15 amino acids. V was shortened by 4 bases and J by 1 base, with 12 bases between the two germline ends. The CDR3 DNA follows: TGTGCCAGCAGCTCAGGACTACAGTCCTACAATGAGCAGTTCTTC. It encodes CASSSGLQSYNEQFF.

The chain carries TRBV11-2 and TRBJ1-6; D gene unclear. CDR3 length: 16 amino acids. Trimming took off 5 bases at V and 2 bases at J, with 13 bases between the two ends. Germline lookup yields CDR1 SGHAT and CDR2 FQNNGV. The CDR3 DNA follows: TGTGCCAGCAGCAAACCCAAGAATCCCTATAATTCACCCCTCCACTTT. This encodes CASSKPKNPYNSPLHF.

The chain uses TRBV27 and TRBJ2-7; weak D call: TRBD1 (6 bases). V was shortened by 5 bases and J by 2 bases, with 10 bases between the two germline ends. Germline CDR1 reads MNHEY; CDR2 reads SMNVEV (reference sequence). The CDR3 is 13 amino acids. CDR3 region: CASSPGTPYEQYF. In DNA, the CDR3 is TGTGCCAGCAGTCCGGGGACACCCTACGAGCAGTACTTC.

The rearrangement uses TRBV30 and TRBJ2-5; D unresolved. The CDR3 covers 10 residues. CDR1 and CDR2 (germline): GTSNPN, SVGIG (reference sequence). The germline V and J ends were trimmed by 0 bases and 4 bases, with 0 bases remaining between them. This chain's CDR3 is CAWSVETQYF. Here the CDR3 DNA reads TGTGCCTGGAGTGTAGAGACCCAGTACTTC.

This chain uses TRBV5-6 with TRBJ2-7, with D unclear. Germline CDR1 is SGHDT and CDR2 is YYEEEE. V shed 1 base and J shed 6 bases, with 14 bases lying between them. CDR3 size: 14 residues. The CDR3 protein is CASSLLRTGSEQYF. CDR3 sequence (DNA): TGTGCCAGCAGCTTGCTTAGAACTGGATCCGAGCAGTACTTC. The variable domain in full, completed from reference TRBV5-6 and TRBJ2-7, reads DAGVTQSPTHLIKTRGQQVTLRCSPKSGHDTVSWYQQALGQGPQFIFQYYEEEERQRGNFPDRFSGHQFPNYSSELNVNALLLGDSALYLCASSLLRTGSEQYFGPGTRLTVT.

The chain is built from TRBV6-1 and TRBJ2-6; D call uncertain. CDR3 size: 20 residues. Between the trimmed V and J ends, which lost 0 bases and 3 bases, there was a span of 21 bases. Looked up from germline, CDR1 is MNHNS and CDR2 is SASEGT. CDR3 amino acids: CASSEALRGRLGVGANVLTF. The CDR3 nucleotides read TGTGCCAGCAGTGAAGCGCTTCGAGGCCGACTGGGTGTTGGGGCCAACGTCCTGACTTTC.

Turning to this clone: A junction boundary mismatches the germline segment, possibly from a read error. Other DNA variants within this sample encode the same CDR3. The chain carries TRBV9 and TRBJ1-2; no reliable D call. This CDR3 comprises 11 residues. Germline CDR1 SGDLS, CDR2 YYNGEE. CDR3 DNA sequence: TGTGCCAGTAGCGAACTTCGGGGCTACACCTTC. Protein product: CASSELRGYTF.

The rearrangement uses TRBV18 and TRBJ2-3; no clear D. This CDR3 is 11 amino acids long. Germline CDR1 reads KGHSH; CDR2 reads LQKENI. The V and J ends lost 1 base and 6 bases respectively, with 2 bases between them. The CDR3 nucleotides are TGTGCCAGCTCACCACTGGATACGCAGTATTTT. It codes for CASSPLDTQYF.

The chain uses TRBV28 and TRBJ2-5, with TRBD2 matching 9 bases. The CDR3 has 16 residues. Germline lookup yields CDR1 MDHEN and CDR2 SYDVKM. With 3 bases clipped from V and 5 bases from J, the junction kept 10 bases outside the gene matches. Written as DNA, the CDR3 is TGTGCCAGCAGTTTGGCGGGAGGGGGCGGTTATGAGACCCAGTACTTC. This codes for CASSLAGGGGYETQYF.

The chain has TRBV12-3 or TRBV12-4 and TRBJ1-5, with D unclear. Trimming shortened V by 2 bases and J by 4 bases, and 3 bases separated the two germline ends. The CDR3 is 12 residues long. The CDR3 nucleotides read TGTGCCAGCAGTTTAAGGAATCAGCCCCAGCATTTT. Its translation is CASSLRNQPQHF.

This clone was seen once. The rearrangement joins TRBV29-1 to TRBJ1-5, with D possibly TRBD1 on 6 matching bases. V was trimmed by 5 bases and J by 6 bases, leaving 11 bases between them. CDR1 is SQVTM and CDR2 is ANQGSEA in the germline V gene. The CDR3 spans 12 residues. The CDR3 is CSVSTGPQPQHF. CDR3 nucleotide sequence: TGCAGCGTTTCCACAGGGCCTCAGCCCCAGCATTTT. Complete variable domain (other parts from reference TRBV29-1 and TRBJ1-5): SAVISQKPSRDICQRGTSLTIQCQVDSQVTMMFWYRQQPGQSLTLIATANQGSEATYESGFVIDKFPISRPNLTFSTLTVSNMSPEDSSIYLCSVSTGPQPQHFGDGTRLSIL.